Listed below are T cell receptor beta chains from one sample, sequenced in a study of T-cell reconstitution after alpha-beta-depleted transplantation in children. TCRdb fed the PCR reads into MiXCR, producing one record per CDR3 protein. The sample consists of around 600,000 distinct CDR3 sequences, under 30% of them appearing once. Source: PBMCs, mostly from graft donor cells, taken 360 days after TCRalphabeta/CD19-depleted stem cell transplant. The origin of the receptors is a boy in the first two years of life who had a stem cell transplant for acute myeloid leukemia, so the T cells may come from the graft donor. The CDR3 runs from the conserved cysteine through the conserved F or W. A D gene is named only where the DNA matches it firmly. Expanded clones are given a class, and other clones once, few, many or no size at all.

size: .; V: TRBV11-2; J: TRBJ2-1; D: .; length: 17; CDR3: CASSLGSVGKSYNEQFF; DNA: TGTGCCAGCAGCTTAGGCTCCGTTGGAAAATCCTACAATGAGCAGTTCTTC
size: few; V: TRBV7-2; J: TRBJ2-5; D: TRBD2; length: 17; CDR3: CASSLSQLAGGRETQYF; DNA: TGTGCCAGCAGCTTGAGTCAACTAGCGGGGGGCAGGGAGACCCAGTACTTC
size: few; V: TRBV20-1; J: TRBJ2-4; D: TRBD1; length: 17; CDR3: CSAVDRGLARFQGIQYF; DNA: TGCAGTGCTGTAGACAGGGGGCTAGCCCGTTTCCAGGGCATTCAGTACTTC
size: few; V: TRBV7-9; J: TRBJ1-2; D: .; length: 14; CDR3: CASSARTALYGYTF; DNA: TGTGCCAGCAGCGCCCGAACAGCCCTCTATGGCTACACCTTC
size: .; V: TRBV20-1; J: TRBJ2-5; D: TRBD2; length: 15; CDR3: CSAIPGTSGEETQYF; DNA: TGCAGTGCTATCCCCGGGACTAGCGGCGAAGAGACCCAGTACTTC
size: few; V: TRBV6-5; J: TRBJ2-1; D: .; length: 12; CDR3: CASSYGDNEQFF; DNA: TGTGCCAGCAGTTACGGGGATAATGAGCAGTTCTTC
size: many; V: TRBV2; J: TRBJ2-1; D: TRBD2; length: 15; CDR3: CASSALAGGSGEQFF; DNA: TGTGCCAGCAGTGCTCTTGCGGGGGGGTCCGGTGAGCAGTTCTTC
size: .; V: TRBV12-3/TRBV12-4; J: TRBJ2-1; D: TRBD2; length: 16; CDR3: CASSFPSGRLGNEQFF; DNA: TGTGCCAGCAGTTTCCCTAGCGGACGTCTGGGCAATGAGCAGTTCTTC
size: .; V: TRBV20-1; J: TRBJ1-1; D: .; length: 14; CDR3: CSATTGRGLAEAFF; DNA: TGCAGTGCTACTACGGGACGGGGTCTGGCTGAAGCTTTCTTT
size: few; V: TRBV27; J: TRBJ2-3; D: .; length: 15; CDR3: CASSFSDPNTDTQYF; DNA: TGTGCCAGCAGTTTTTCTGACCCCAACACAGATACGCAGTATTTT
size: few; V: TRBV12-3/TRBV12-4; J: TRBJ1-4; D: TRBD1; length: 13; CDR3: CASRQQGIEKLFF; DNA: TGTGCCAGCAGGCAACAGGGGATTGAAAAACTGTTTTTT
size: .; V: TRBV2; J: TRBJ2-2; D: .; length: 14; CDR3: CASMNPIHTGELFF; DNA: TGTGCCAGCATGAACCCGATACACACCGGGGAGCTGTTTTTT
size: few; V: TRBV12-3/TRBV12-4; J: TRBJ2-5; D: .; length: 14; CDR3: CASSSQNEGETQYF; DNA: TGTGCCAGCAGTTCTCAGAACGAGGGGGAGACCCAGTACTTC
size: many; V: TRBV20-1; J: TRBJ2-1; D: TRBD2; length: 12; CDR3: CSATARGNEQFF; DNA: TGCAGTGCCACCGCGCGGGGGAATGAGCAGTTCTTC
size: few; V: TRBV6-2/TRBV6-3; J: TRBJ2-5; D: TRBD1; length: 15; CDR3: CASSHPRTGKETQYF; DNA: TGTGCCAGCAGTCACCCGAGGACAGGGAAAGAGACCCAGTACTTC
size: many; V: TRBV29-1; J: TRBJ2-3; D: TRBD1; length: 13; CDR3: CSVARGSTDTQYF; DNA: TGCAGCGTTGCCAGGGGGAGCACAGATACGCAGTATTTT
size: few; V: TRBV3-1; J: TRBJ2-5; D: .; length: 19; CDR3: CASSQDLGGGLLSQETQYF; DNA: TGTGCCAGCAGCCAAGATTTGGGAGGGGGCCTTCTGAGCCAAGAGACCCAGTACTTC
size: many; V: TRBV15; J: TRBJ2-2; D: .; length: 17; CDR3: CATSRDLTGEVTGELFF; DNA: TGTGCCACCAGCAGAGACCTAACAGGGGAGGTAACCGGGGAGCTGTTTTTT
size: .; V: TRBV7-9; J: TRBJ2-5; D: .; length: 13; CDR3: CASSLRPPMTQYF; DNA: TGTGCCAGCAGCTTGCGACCGCCAATGACCCAGTACTTC
size: once; V: TRBV4-2; J: TRBJ1-1; D: TRBD1; length: 16; CDR3: CASSQGAGGMNTEAFF; DNA: TGTGCCAGCAGCCAAGGGGCAGGGGGGATGAACACTGAAGCTTTCTTT
size: .; V: TRBV20-1; J: TRBJ2-5; D: .; length: 14; CDR3: CSASGRTKQETQYF; DNA: TGCAGTGCTAGCGGCAGAACCAAGCAAGAGACCCAGTACTTC
size: .; V: TRBV20-1; J: TRBJ1-6; D: .; length: 16; CDR3: CSARELKGSYNSPLHF; DNA: TGCAGTGCTAGAGAGCTTAAGGGTTCCTATAATTCACCCCTCCACTTT
size: .; V: TRBV3-1; J: TRBJ2-2; D: .; length: 15; CDR3: CASSPLYGTEMELFF; DNA: TGTGCCAGCAGCCCCCTCTACGGGACTGAGATGGAGCTGTTTTTT
size: many; V: TRBV20-1; J: TRBJ2-3; D: .; length: 8; CDR3: CSPTAQYF; DNA: TGCAGCCCAACAGCGCAGTATTTT
size: many; V: TRBV20-1; J: TRBJ2-3; D: TRBD2; length: 14; CDR3: CSAHGGARTDTQYF; DNA: TGCAGTGCTCACGGGGGGGCCCGTACAGATACGCAGTATTTT
size: few; V: TRBV7-9; J: TRBJ2-7; D: TRBD2; length: 13; CDR3: CASSSTSGYEQYF; DNA: TGTGCCAGCAGCTCGACTAGCGGCTACGAGCAGTACTTC
size: few; V: TRBV20-1; J: TRBJ2-3; D: TRBD2; length: 14; CDR3: CSARGGGAGDTQYF; DNA: TGCAGTGCTAGAGGGGGAGGGGCGGGGGATACGCAGTATTTT
size: many; V: TRBV4-2; J: TRBJ1-1; D: .; length: 11; CDR3: CASSQDTEAFF; DNA: TGTGCCAGCAGCCAAGATACTGAAGCTTTCTTT
size: .; V: TRBV20-1; J: TRBJ2-1; D: .; length: 13; CDR3: CSAREPVHNEQFF; DNA: TGCAGTGCTAGAGAACCAGTCCACAATGAGCAGTTCTTC
size: .; V: TRBV7-3; J: TRBJ2-3; D: .; length: 14; CDR3: CASSLPVDPGTQYF; DNA: TGTGCCAGCAGCTTACCGGTGGACCCGGGTACGCAGTATTTT
size: many; V: TRBV15; J: TRBJ2-7; D: .; length: 16; CDR3: CATSKGAPGAYYEQYF; DNA: TGTGCCACCAGCAAAGGGGCTCCCGGGGCTTACTACGAGCAGTACTTC
size: .; V: TRBV12-3/TRBV12-4; J: TRBJ1-2; D: TRBD1; length: 17; CDR3: CASSLVVGGTGTMMYTF; DNA: TGTGCCAGCAGTTTAGTCGTTGGGGGGACAGGGACTATGATGTACACCTTC
size: .; V: TRBV7-9; J: TRBJ2-2; D: TRBD1; length: 14; CDR3: CAVQQGANTGELFF; DNA: TGTGCCGTACAACAGGGGGCTAACACCGGGGAGCTGTTTTTT
size: many; V: TRBV20-1; J: TRBJ2-1; D: .; length: 14; CDR3: CSARVASSYNEQFF; DNA: TGCAGTGCTAGAGTGGCTAGCTCCTACAATGAGCAGTTCTTC
size: .; V: TRBV29-1; J: TRBJ2-1; D: .; length: 12; CDR3: CSVVVGGGEQFF; DNA: TGCAGCGTTGTTGTAGGGGGGGGTGAGCAGTTCTTC
size: .; V: TRBV19; J: TRBJ1-5; D: TRBD1; length: 14; CDR3: CASSSGQGGQPQHF; DNA: TGTGCCAGTAGTTCGGGACAGGGTGGACAGCCCCAGCATTTT
size: few; V: TRBV7-6; J: TRBJ1-1; D: TRBD1; length: 15; CDR3: CASSLGTGVITEAFF; DNA: TGTGCCAGCAGCTTAGGGACAGGGGTGATCACTGAAGCTTTCTTT
size: many; V: TRBV12-3/TRBV12-4; J: TRBJ2-4; D: TRBD1; length: 14; CDR3: CASSLGDRGNIQYF; DNA: TGTGCCAGCAGTTTGGGGGACAGGGGTAACATTCAGTACTTC
size: .; V: TRBV2; J: TRBJ2-2; D: TRBD2; length: 13; CDR3: CARSGDNTGELFF; DNA: TGTGCCAGGAGCGGGGATAACACCGGGGAGCTGTTTTTT
size: few; V: TRBV15; J: TRBJ2-5; D: .; length: 16; CDR3: CATSREGGSLQETQYF; DNA: TGTGCCACCAGCAGAGAGGGAGGATCCTTACAAGAGACCCAGTACTTC
size: many; V: TRBV20-1; J: TRBJ2-2; D: .; length: 15; CDR3: CSAREGGQDTGELFF; DNA: TGCAGTGCTAGAGAAGGGGGGCAGGACACCGGGGAGCTGTTTTTT
size: many; V: TRBV7-2; J: TRBJ2-6; D: .; length: 16; CDR3: CASSLAGRSGANVLTF; DNA: TGTGCCAGCAGCTTAGCCGGACGCTCTGGGGCCAACGTCCTGACTTTC
size: few; V: TRBV24-1; J: TRBJ2-6; D: .; length: 13; CDR3: CATSRQASNVLTF; DNA: TGTGCCACCAGTAGACAGGCTAGCAACGTCCTGACTTTC
size: many; V: TRBV4-1; J: TRBJ2-4; D: .; length: 14; CDR3: CASSQDYPKNIQYF; DNA: TGCGCCAGCAGCCAAGACTATCCCAAAAACATTCAGTACTTC
size: many; V: TRBV20-1; J: TRBJ2-7; D: .; length: 14; CDR3: CSARDSGSSYEQYF; DNA: TGCAGTGCTAGAGATTCGGGGAGCTCCTACGAGCAGTACTTC
size: .; V: TRBV6-1; J: TRBJ1-1; D: .; length: 15; CDR3: CASTHPHGMNTEAFF; DNA: TGTGCCAGCACGCATCCCCATGGCATGAACACTGAAGCTTTCTTT
size: few; V: TRBV12-3/TRBV12-4; J: TRBJ2-6; D: .; length: 17; CDR3: CASSRTDSGAGANVLTF; DNA: TGTGCCAGCAGTCGGACCGACTCAGGGGCTGGGGCCAACGTCCTGACTTTC
size: .; V: TRBV29-1; J: TRBJ2-1; D: .; length: 13; CDR3: CSVGVAEYNEQFF; DNA: TGCAGCGTTGGAGTAGCGGAATACAATGAGCAGTTCTTC
size: .; V: TRBV25-1; J: TRBJ1-2; D: .; length: 12; CDR3: CASSLSDYGYTF; DNA: TGTGCCAGCAGTCTGTCCGACTATGGCTACACCTTC
size: .; V: TRBV20-1; J: TRBJ2-3; D: TRBD2; length: 17; CDR3: CCARDRNSGAWGDTQYF; DNA: TGCTGTGCTAGAGATCGTAATAGCGGGGCGTGGGGAGATACGCAGTATTTT
size: .; V: TRBV28; J: TRBJ2-1; D: .; length: 15; CDR3: CASSFDGQSYNEQFF; DNA: TGTGCCAGCAGTTTCGACGGCCAGTCTTACAATGAGCAGTTCTTC
size: few; V: TRBV27; J: TRBJ2-3; D: .; length: 19; CDR3: CASSFIGNSEPPSTDTQYF; DNA: TGTGCCAGCAGTTTTATAGGGAATTCGGAACCTCCTAGCACAGATACGCAGTATTTT
size: .; V: TRBV7-8; J: TRBJ2-3; D: .; length: 14; CDR3: CASSLHLESDTQYF; DNA: TGTGCCAGCAGCTTACATCTGGAGTCGGATACGCAGTATTTT
size: .; V: TRBV11-2; J: TRBJ1-2; D: .; length: 14; CDR3: CASNPTGTNYGYTF; DNA: TGTGCCAGCAACCCGACAGGAACGAACTATGGCTACACCTTC